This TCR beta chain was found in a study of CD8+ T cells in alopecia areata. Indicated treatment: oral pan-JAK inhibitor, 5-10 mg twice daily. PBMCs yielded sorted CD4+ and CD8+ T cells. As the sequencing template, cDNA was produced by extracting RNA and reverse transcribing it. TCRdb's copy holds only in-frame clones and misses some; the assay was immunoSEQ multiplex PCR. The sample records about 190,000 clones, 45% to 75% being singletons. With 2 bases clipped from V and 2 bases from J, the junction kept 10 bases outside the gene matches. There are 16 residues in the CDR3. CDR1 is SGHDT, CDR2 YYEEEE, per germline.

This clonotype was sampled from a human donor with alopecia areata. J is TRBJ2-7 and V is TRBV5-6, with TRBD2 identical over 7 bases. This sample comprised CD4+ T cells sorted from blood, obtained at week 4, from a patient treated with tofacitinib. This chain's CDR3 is CASSFLRSGDTYEQYF. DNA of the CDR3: TGTGCCAGCAGCTTCCTCCGGAGCGGGGATACCTACGAGCAGTACTTC. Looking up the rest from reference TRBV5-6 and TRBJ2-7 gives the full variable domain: DAGVTQSPTHLIKTRGQQVTLRCSPKSGHDTVSWYQQALGQGPQFIFQYYEEEERQRGNFPDRFSGHQFPNYSSELNVNALLLGDSALYLCASSFLRSGDTYEQYFGPGTRLTVT.